The sequence of this TCR beta chain was determined in a study of CD8 T cells in Susac syndrome (dated by TCRdb to about 2019). For the wider study: The study used repertoire sequencing to test whether antigen drove CD8+ T cell activation and differentiation in Susac syndrome. Study-level results and caveats: The number of individuals in the TCR sequencing and HLA analysis was acknowledged as relatively small.

Peripheral blood CD8+ and CD4+ T cells from healthy donors, Susac syndrome patients and multiple sclerosis patients were profiled using high-throughput TCR beta sequencing. The multiple sclerosis controls were treatment-naive patients who had stable or active relapsing-remitting disease and met the revised McDonald criteria. Bulk CD8+ and CD4+ T cells were purified magnetically by negative isolation, whereas CD8+ TEMRA cells were enriched by FACS. Blood was drawn into EDTA tubes, processed within 24 hours, and PBMCs were isolated by density gradient centrifugation. PBMCs intended for TCR sequencing were frozen in liquid nitrogen and were later thawed in a 37 degrees C water bath. Purity of sorted or isolated CD4+, CD8+ and CD8+ TEMRA cells was at least 90%. On this clonotype: No antigen is known for it. Base qualities are not at hand, and no much larger clone is one base apart.

Based on the germline V gene, the CDR1 and CDR2 sequences are SGHRS and YFSETQ. The CDR3 measures 14 amino acids from cysteine to phenylalanine. Here the CDR3 DNA is all that survives: 42 bases in frame from base 1. V is clipped by 0 bases and J by 6 bases, and the sequence between their germline boundaries is 10 bases long. RNA was extracted using the RNeasy kit, and about 0.45 to 1 ug of the RNA was reverse transcribed with random hexamers. TCR beta CDR3 regions were amplified with the immunoSEQ multiplex PCR assay covering 54 Vbeta and 13 Jbeta segments. PCR amplification bias was corrected using a synthetic template baseline for primer optimization and computational correction. The authors' pipeline ran thus. Reads were annotated to V, D and J genes according to IMGT and were analyzed with immunoSEQ Analyzer, with only productive sequences retained. To calculate clonality, Shannon entropy was normalized by log2 of the number of productive unique sequences and then subtracted from one. For each patient and control, public and private clones were evaluated among the 100 most prevalent clones. Clones were defined as Susac-specific if absent from the healthy and MS cohorts, from over a thousand published viral clones and from other ImmuneACCESS disease sequences. The public reads were reprocessed in TCRdb via fastp at Q25 and MiXCR, keeping in-frame beta chains. Records with the same CDR3 protein are collapsed into one entry carrying the most frequent genes and DNA. TCRdb assigned the V and J calls; the authors' analysis was not used. Across this sample there are about 210,000 distinct CDR3 sequences, with 95% seen only once. 0.082% of the sample lies in the top ten.

The receptor was derived from a human donor with multiple sclerosis. The specimen sequenced was CD4+ T cells from PBMCs. Rearrangement joined TRBV5-1 to TRBJ1-3; TRBD1 is a weak D gene call, 6 bases matching. The CDR3 has the sequence CASSLGYRENTIYF. The DNA sequence is TGCGCCAGCAGCTTGGGATACAGGGAAAACACCATATATTTT.